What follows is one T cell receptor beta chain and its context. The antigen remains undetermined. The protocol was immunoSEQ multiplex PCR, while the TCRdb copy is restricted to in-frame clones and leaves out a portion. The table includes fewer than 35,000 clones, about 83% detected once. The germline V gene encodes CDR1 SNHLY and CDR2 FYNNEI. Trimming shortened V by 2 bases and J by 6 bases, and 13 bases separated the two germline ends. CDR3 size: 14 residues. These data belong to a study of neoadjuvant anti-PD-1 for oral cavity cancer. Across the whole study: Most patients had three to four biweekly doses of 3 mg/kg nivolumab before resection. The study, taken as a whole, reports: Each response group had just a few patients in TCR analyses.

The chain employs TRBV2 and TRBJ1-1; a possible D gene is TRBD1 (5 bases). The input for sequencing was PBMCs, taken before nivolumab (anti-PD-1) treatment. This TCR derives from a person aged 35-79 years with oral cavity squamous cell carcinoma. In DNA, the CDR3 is TGTGCCAGCAGTGAAAGGGGCGTCTACTCTGAAGCTTTCTTT. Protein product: CASSERGVYSEAFF.